These 14 T cell receptor beta chains came from one sample sequenced in a study of blood T cell repertoires in COVID-19. Produced via immunoSEQ multiplex PCR; TCRdb's table is partial and in-frame only. The table has 450,000 to 500,000 clones, around 85% seen once. The sample comprised peripheral blood. The receptors derive from a human donor in a cohort sampled during active COVID-19.

The V call is TRBV27, the J call TRBJ1-1; D might be TRBD1 (5 bases). The CDR3 runs to 14 residues. V was clipped by 7 bases and J by 0 bases, with 12 bases between them. CDR1 MNHEY and CDR2 SMNVEV come from the germline V gene (reference sequence). Here the CDR3 reads CASTPGLMNTEAFF. CDR3 nucleotide sequence: TGTGCCAGCACCCCGGGACTCATGAACACTGAAGCTTTCTTT.

CDR3 coding DNA: TGCAGTGCTAGTCCCCGGGACAGGGGTTCCGAGCAGTACTTC. It is translated as CSASPRDRGSEQYF. The chain links TRBV20-1 to TRBJ2-7, with 10 bases identical to TRBD1. The junction had 8 bases not matched to a gene; V was cut back by 3 bases and J by 6 bases. Germline-derived CDR1 and CDR2 are DFQATT and SNEGSKA (reference sequence). CDR3 length equals 14 residues.

The rearrangement joins TRBV24-1 to TRBJ2-3, with TRBD2 matching over 7 bases. Germline V gene data show CDR1 as KGHDR and CDR2 as SFDVKD. J lost 3 bases, V lost 2 bases, and 13 bases had no gene match. The CDR3 has 18 amino acids. The chain's CDR3 is CATSDSGLVGRGTDTQYF. The CDR3 DNA reads TGTGCCACCAGTGATTCCGGACTGGTCGGGCGGGGGACAGATACGCAGTATTTT.

The chain carries TRBV7-2 and TRBJ2-7; TRBD2 agrees at 7 bases. The CDR3 extends over 16 amino acids. Trimming removed 1 base from V and 3 bases from J; junction bases left unmatched: 9. Germline V lookup: CDR1 SGHTA, CDR2 FQGNSA. The CDR3 sequence is CASSLVRASGNYEQYF. The CDR3 bases are TGTGCCAGCAGCTTAGTGAGGGCTAGCGGAAACTACGAGCAGTACTTC.

The V call is TRBV7-2, the J call TRBJ2-3; D gene ambiguous. The germline CDR1 and CDR2 sequences are SGHTA and FQGNSA. The CDR3 contains 13 residues. With 2 bases removed from V and 0 bases from J, the gap between germline ends came to 3 bases. This CDR3 reads CASSLPSTDTQYF. The CDR3 DNA sequence: TGTGCCAGCAGCTTACCTAGCACAGATACGCAGTATTTT.

The gene calls are TRBV3-1 (or the pseudogene TRBV3-2) and TRBJ1-2; 8 bases are a match to TRBD1. Germline trimming cut 4 bases from V and 7 bases from J; bases unmatched to any gene: 8. Per the germline V gene, CDR1 is LGHDT and CDR2 is YNNKEL (reference sequence). The CDR3 extends over 14 amino acids. The CDR3 is CASSPTLQGVGYTF. The CDR3 nucleotides are TGTGCCAGCAGCCCGACTCTACAGGGGGTTGGCTACACCTTC.

About this clone itself: The sample holds other DNA sequences that translate to the same CDR3. The chain couples TRBV5-1 to TRBJ2-7; 7 bases align to TRBD1. The CDR3 is 14 amino acids. J lost 3 bases, V lost 3 bases, and 6 bases had no gene match. The germline gives CDR1 SGHRS, CDR2 YFSETQ. CDR3: CASSSGQAIYEQYF. CDR3 nucleotides: TGCGCCAGCAGCTCCGGACAGGCCATCTACGAGCAGTACTTC.

The chain recombines TRBV6-6 with TRBJ1-5; a weak D match, TRBD1 (5 bases). Germline V gene lookup returns CDR1 MNHNY and CDR2 SVGAGI (reference sequence). V was pared by 8 bases and J by 7 bases, with 18 bases between. CDR3 length: 14 amino acids. The CDR3 loop reads CASHTGREGQPQHF. CDR3 sequence (DNA): TGTGCCAGCCATACCGGCAGGGAGGGCCAGCCCCAGCATTTT.

This clone was detected a few times. The chain carries TRBV27 and TRBJ1-2, with TRBD1 identical over 8 bases. J lost 5 bases, V lost 4 bases, and 9 bases had no gene match. This CDR3 has 15 residues. Germline values: CDR1 MNHEY, CDR2 SMNVEV (reference sequence). The CDR3 loop is CASSSPGQGRYGYTF. CDR3 in DNA: TGTGCCAGCAGTTCCCCAGGACAGGGCCGTTATGGCTACACCTTC.

This chain uses TRBV12-3 or TRBV12-4 with TRBJ2-7; possibly TRBD1 for D (6 bases). V was shortened by 4 bases and J by 7 bases, with 11 bases between the two germline ends. CDR3 size: 12 residues. DNA of the CDR3: TGTGCCAGCAGTTCACAGGGTGGAGAGCAGTACTTC. Amino acid sequence: CASSSQGGEQYF.

On this clone: Sequence at one end of the junction differs from germline and may be a read error. The chain is built from TRBV3-1 (or the pseudogene TRBV3-2) and TRBJ2-7; 14 positions agree with TRBD2. CDR1 LGHDT and CDR2 YNNKEL come from the germline V gene (reference sequence). The CDR3 is made up of 17 amino acids. The DNA for the CDR3 is TGTGCCAGCGGCTCCCTGCCGGGACTAGCGGGAGTTTACGGGCAGTACTTC. Encoded protein: CASGSLPGLAGVYGQYF.

This clone has only a few counts. V usage is TRBV30 and J usage is TRBJ1-6, with 7 bases aligning to TRBD1. CDR1 is GTSNPN, CDR2 SVGIG, per germline (reference sequence). J was trimmed by 2 bases and V by 5 bases; bases with no gene match: 0. The CDR3 spans 13 residues. CDR3: CAWGTAYNSPLHF. CDR3 bases: TGTGCCTGGGGGACAGCCTATAATTCACCCCTCCACTTT.

The rearrangement links TRBV30 to TRBJ2-3; 8 nucleotides align to TRBD1. The CDR3 length is 13 residues. Trimming at V came to 1 base and at J to 6 bases, leaving 3 bases not matched to a gene. CDR1 GTSNPN and CDR2 SVGIG come from the germline V gene (reference sequence). CDR3 bases: TGTGCCTGGAGTGCAGGGGGCGGCGATACGCAGTATTTT. It encodes CAWSAGGGDTQYF.

Ten or more counts support this clone. The J gene is TRBJ2-1, the V gene TRBV4-3, with D maybe TRBD2 (6 bases). The CDR3 consists of 16 residues. Trimming cost V 0 bases and J 0 bases, with 9 bases left between them. Germline CDR1 and CDR2: LGHNA and YSLEER. In DNA, the CDR3 is TGCGCCAGCAGCCAAGATAGCGGCGGCTCCTACAATGAGCAGTTCTTC. Encoded protein: CASSQDSGGSYNEQFF.